These 21 T cell receptor beta chains came from one sample sequenced in a study of shared clonotypes between healthy human individuals. Assay: immunoSEQ multiplex PCR; the TCRdb copy retains only in-frame clones and omits some. The sample comprises about 480,000 clones, roughly 78% of which are singletons, and 10% to 15% rests with the top ten. Sequences were obtained from PBMCs. These receptors were collected from a woman in her thirties or forties in good health. Some clones in this sample may be carry-over from other donors' samples.

V usage is TRBV28 and J usage is TRBJ1-2, with 12 bases aligning to TRBD1. Germline CDR1 and CDR2: MDHEN and SYDVKM. CDR3 length: 15 residues. The V gene end was trimmed by 8 bases and the J gene end by 3 bases; junction bases not matched to a gene: 7. CDR3 DNA sequence: TGTGCCAGCGGCCGAGGGACAGGGGGCGACTATGGCTACACCTTC. It encodes CASGRGTGGDYGYTF.

V gene TRBV18 combines with J gene TRBJ1-1, with D unclear. The ends were cut back, 0 bases at V and 7 bases at J, with 6 bases in the middle. The CDR3 has 12 residues. Looked up from germline, CDR1 is KGHSH and CDR2 is LQKENI. The CDR3 nucleotides read TGTGCCAGCTCACCACCGAGGGTTGAAGCTTTCTTT. Protein sequence: CASSPPRVEAFF.

The chain recombines TRBV6-1 with TRBJ2-2, with TRBD2 matching over 8 bases. The J segment lost 4 bases and the V segment lost 2 bases, leaving 12 bases of the junction unmatched. This CDR3 is 18 amino acids long. Germline loops: CDR1 MNHNS, CDR2 SASEGT. This CDR3 is CASSERGGAGGGTGELFF. CDR3 nucleotide sequence: TGTGCCAGCAGTGAACGGGGTGGCGCGGGGGGAGGCACCGGGGAGCTGTTTTTT.

This chain connects TRBV7-9 to TRBJ2-1; 9 bases match TRBD1. CDR1 is SEHNR, CDR2 FQNEAQ, per germline (reference sequence). The CDR3 sequence is 15 residues long. With 5 bases clipped from V and 2 bases from J, the junction kept 4 bases outside the gene matches. The CDR3 DNA reads as TGTGCCAGCAGCGCGGACAGGGGAACCTACAATGAGCAGTTCTTC. It codes for CASSADRGTYNEQFF. The whole variable domain, filled in from reference TRBV7-9 and TRBJ2-1, reads DTGVSQNPRHKITKRGQNVTFRCDPISEHNRLYWYRQTLGQGPEFLTYFQNEAQLEKSRLLSDRFSAERPKGSFSTLEIQRTEQGDSAMYLCASSADRGTYNEQFFGPGTRLTVL.

This clone was found once. A much larger clone sits a single nucleotide away, making a read error possible. The J gene is TRBJ1-2, the V gene TRBV5-1; 7 positions agree with TRBD1. CDR3 length: 14 residues. CDR1 SGHRS and CDR2 YFSETQ come from the germline V gene. The trim removed 0 bases at V and 6 bases at J, leaving 5 bases unmatched. CDR3 sequence reads: CASSLARDRDGYTF. As DNA, the CDR3 is TGCGCCAGCAGCTTGGCCCGGGACAGAGATGGCTACACCTTC. The whole variable domain, filled in from reference TRBV5-1 and TRBJ1-2, reads KAGVTQTPRYLIKTRGQQVTLSCSPISGHRSVSWYQQTPGQGLQFLFEYFSETQRNKGNFPGRFSGRQFSNSRSEMNVSTLELGDSALYLCASSLARDRDGYTFGSGTRLTVV.

The chain links TRBV12-5 to TRBJ1-5; D call uncertain. This CDR3 has 17 amino acids. Trimming removed 2 bases at V and 0 bases at J, with 14 bases between. Germline assignment: CDR1 LGHNT and CDR2 FRNRAP. In nucleotides, the CDR3 is TGTGCTAGTGGTTTGCCAACAGATGGCACTAGCAATCAGCCCCAGCATTTT. It translates to CASGLPTDGTSNQPQHF.

The V and J genes are TRBV9 and TRBJ2-5, with TRBD1 matching over 9 bases. Germline V lookup: CDR1 SGDLS, CDR2 YYNGEE. Losses at the gene ends were 4 bases for V and 5 bases for J; bases not matched to a gene: 12. CDR3 length: 16 amino acids. CDR3 amino acids: CASSYTAGTGPETQYF. CDR3 in DNA: TGTGCCAGCAGCTACACCGCCGGGACAGGGCCTGAGACCCAGTACTTC.

CDR3 sequence (DNA): TGTGCCAGCTCACCACCGATCGCAACGGGAGGAGGGGGTGAGCAGTTCTTC. Encoded protein: CASSPPIATGGGGEQFF. The rearrangement uses TRBV18 and TRBJ2-1; D is perhaps TRBD2 (7 bases). The V end was cut by 0 bases, the J end by 9 bases, with 21 bases between. The CDR3 totals 17 residues. Per germline, CDR1 KGHSH and CDR2 LQKENI.

The V call is TRBV4-3, the J call TRBJ1-4; D gene unclear. Between the trimmed V and J ends, which lost 0 bases and 5 bases, there was a span of 13 bases. From germline, CDR1 is LGHNA and CDR2 YSLEER. The CDR3 length is 16 residues. CDR3 residues: CASSQDQGSLNEKLFF. CDR3 coding DNA: TGCGCCAGCAGCCAAGATCAAGGGAGCCTCAATGAAAAACTGTTTTTT.

The V gene is TRBV28, the J gene TRBJ2-1; D unresolved. Germline V gene lookup returns CDR1 MDHEN and CDR2 SYDVKM. The CDR3 is made up of 15 amino acids. With 3 bases removed from V and 8 bases from J, the gap between germline ends came to 17 bases. CDR3 in amino acids: CASSFVGRPRDEQFF. In nucleotides, the CDR3 is TGTGCCAGCAGTTTCGTGGGCCGCCCTAGAGATGAGCAGTTCTTC.

The chain links TRBV5-1 to TRBJ2-7; 8 positions agree with TRBD1. The CDR3 totals 16 residues. With V trimmed by 2 bases and J by 2 bases, 9 bases remained unmatched. Per germline, CDR1 SGHRS and CDR2 YFSETQ. In DNA, the CDR3 is TGCGCCAGCAGCTTCGGTAGACAGGGGTCAACCTACGAGCAGTACTTC. Its translation is CASSFGRQGSTYEQYF.

The gene calls are TRBV23-1 and TRBJ1-2; D is possibly TRBD1 (6 bases). TRBV23-1 is an ORF; its function is uncertain. V lost 4 bases to trimming and J lost 5 bases, with 23 bases between them. The CDR3 consists of 17 residues. The CDR3 loop reads CASSPPEVLGTPYGYTF. CDR3 nucleotide sequence: TGCGCCAGCAGTCCTCCAGAAGTCCTCGGGACACCGTATGGCTACACCTTC.

The rearrangement joins TRBV28 to TRBJ1-1; 8 bases are shared with TRBD1. V trimming: 5 bases; J trimming: 10 bases; junction bases outside the gene matches: 15. The CDR3 contains 15 residues. The V gene's germline CDR1 is MDHEN and CDR2 SYDVKM. The DNA for the CDR3 is TGTGCCAGCAGTCCCGGACAGGGTTACTCTAGGGGAGCTTTCTTT. Translated: CASSPGQGYSRGAFF.

A word on this clone: Other DNA sequences in the sample encode the same CDR3. The genes are TRBV6-6 and TRBJ2-3, with D unclear. CDR1 is MNHNY and CDR2 is SVGAGI in the germline V gene (reference sequence). The CDR3 is 15 residues long. Trimming pared 4 bases from V and 1 base from J, leaving 12 bases between. The CDR3 nucleotides read TGTGCCAGCAGTTCCCATTCCGATCGCACAGATACGCAGTATTTT. Protein product: CASSSHSDRTDTQYF.

As regards this clone: The same CDR3 is also encoded by other DNA sequences in this sample. V gene TRBV29-1 combines with J gene TRBJ2-2, with D tentatively TRBD1 (6 bases). The germline V gene encodes CDR1 SQVTM and CDR2 ANQGSEA. V shed 3 bases and J shed 1 base, with 6 bases lying between them. This CDR3 is 13 amino acids long. This CDR3 is CSVDRGNTGELFF. The CDR3 DNA follows: TGCAGCGTTGACAGGGGGAACACCGGGGAGCTGTTTTTT.

Comments on this clone: In the same sample, other DNA sequences code for this CDR3. The rearrangement joins TRBV29-1 to TRBJ1-5; unclear D gene. With 5 bases removed from V and 0 bases from J, the gap between germline ends came to 20 bases. The length of the CDR3 is 17 residues. Germline lookup yields CDR1 SQVTM and CDR2 ANQGSEA. CDR3 region: CSVSTEGYEYSNQPQHF. The CDR3 nucleotides are TGCAGCGTTTCCACGGAGGGTTACGAATATAGCAATCAGCCCCAGCATTTT.

V and J are TRBV7-3 and TRBJ2-1, with TRBD2 matching 10 bases. The CDR3 sequence is 16 residues long. CDR1 and CDR2 from the germline V gene are SGHTA and FQGTGA. J gave up 5 bases and V 2 bases, and 6 bases lay outside the gene matches. The CDR3: CASSLLGLASNNEQFF. The DNA for the CDR3 is TGTGCCAGCAGCTTATTGGGACTAGCGAGTAACAATGAGCAGTTCTTC.

This clone was picked up many times. V usage is TRBV21-1 and J usage is TRBJ2-7; the table's D call of TRBD1 was not tested on the DNA. TRBV21-1 is noted as a pseudogene. CDR3 length equals 13 residues. The CDR3 DNA sequence: TGTGCCAGCAGCACACAGGGTCCCGACGAGCAGTACTTC. The encoded protein is CASSTQGPDEQYF.

The rearrangement uses TRBV4-1 and TRBJ2-2; 7 bases are a match to TRBD2. CDR1 and CDR2 from the germline V gene are MGHRA and YSYEKL. J gave up 6 bases and V 1 base, and 14 bases lay outside the gene matches. The CDR3 totals 18 residues. The CDR3 DNA reads TGCGCCAGCAGCCAAGGGTTTGATTGGACTAGGTCTCCCGGGGAGCTGTTTTTT. It specifies CASSQGFDWTRSPGELFF.

J is TRBJ2-7 and V is TRBV5-1, with D possibly being TRBD1 (6 bases). The CDR3 totals 14 residues. Germline V gives CDR1 SGHRS, CDR2 YFSETQ. The V gene lost 4 bases and the J gene lost 2 bases, with 13 bases spanning the gap. This chain's CDR3 is CASSPARQAYEQYF. In nucleotides, the CDR3 is TGCGCCAGCAGCCCGGCAAGACAGGCCTACGAGCAGTACTTC.

With respect to this clone: The same CDR3 also results from other DNA sequences found in this sample. The genes are TRBV5-1 and TRBJ2-3; 11 bases are shared with TRBD2. CDR1 and CDR2 from the germline V gene are SGHRS and YFSETQ. V dropped 4 bases and J dropped 2; count of bases not matched to a gene: 3. The CDR3 totals 15 residues. The CDR3 nucleotides are TGCGCCAGCAGCCTGGGACTAGCGGTCACAGATACGCAGTATTTT. It specifies CASSLGLAVTDTQYF.